These 15 T cell receptor beta chains were all obtained from the same sample, sequenced in a study of shared clonotypes between healthy human individuals. Sequencing was performed with immunoSEQ multiplex PCR; in TCRdb, only in-frame clones are kept and a portion is missing. Of fewer than 1.6 million clones detected, around 98.5% appear once; the ten largest clones hold 0.36%. Source material: naive CD4+ T cells sorted from blood. Specified subset: CD45RA+ positively selected. The receptors come from a man aged 30 to 45 in good health.

A note on this clone: In the same sample, other DNA sequences code for this CDR3. The rearrangement uses TRBV9 and TRBJ2-1, with 12 bases that match TRBD2. Trimming took 5 bases from V and 4 from J; bases not matched to a gene: 4. The CDR3 sequence is 15 residues long. Germline assignment: CDR1 SGDLS and CDR2 YYNGEE. This CDR3 reads CASSGTSGSYNEQFF. As DNA, the CDR3 is TGTGCCAGCAGTGGGACTAGCGGGTCGTACAATGAGCAGTTCTTC.

The CDR3 is CASNKLRGGVQETQYF. The CDR3 region has the DNA TGTGCCAGCAACAAACTTAGGGGCGGTGTTCAAGAGACCCAGTACTTC. This chain uses TRBV7-8 with TRBJ2-5; possible D gene TRBD1, 5 bases. The CDR3 length is 16 residues. Per the germline V gene, CDR1 is SGHVS and CDR2 is FQNEAQ. V lost 7 bases and J 2 bases, leaving 20 bases between the germline ends.

The gene calls are TRBV5-1 and TRBJ2-4; no clear D gene. Trimming took off 0 bases at V and 9 bases at J, with 10 bases between the two ends. Germline CDR1 and CDR2: SGHRS and YFSETQ. The length of the CDR3 is 13 residues. CDR3 in amino acids: CASSLDGGFIQYF. The CDR3 DNA is TGCGCCAGCAGCTTGGATGGCGGATTCATTCAGTACTTC.

The V and J genes are TRBV11-2 and TRBJ1-1; D is ambiguous. The CDR3 has 16 amino acids. CDR1 is SGHAT and CDR2 is FQNNGV in the germline V gene. The V end lost 5 bases, the J end lost 5 bases, and 21 bases lay between the germline ends. CDR3 DNA sequence: TGTGCCAGCAGCCCCATTCGGGCAATGTCGGGAACTGAAGCTTTCTTT. Its translation is CASSPIRAMSGTEAFF.

This chain links TRBV9 with TRBJ2-3; D may be TRBD2 (6 bases). The germline V gene has CDR1 SGDLS and CDR2 YYNGEE. The V end lost 0 bases, the J end lost 0 bases, and 11 bases lay between the germline ends. The CDR3 is 16 residues long. CDR3 DNA sequence: TGTGCCAGCAGCGTAGGGGCTAGCGACAGCACAGATACGCAGTATTTT. Its translation is CASSVGASDSTDTQYF.

The rearrangement joins TRBV27 to TRBJ2-2; no firm D call. CDR1 is MNHEY and CDR2 is SMNVEV in the germline V gene (reference sequence). The germline V and J ends were trimmed by 5 bases and 6 bases, with 7 bases remaining between them. CDR3 length: 12 residues. The CDR3 DNA reads as TGTGCCAGCAGTAACCCCGCCGGGGAGCTGTTTTTT. Translated: CASSNPAGELFF.

This rearrangement joins TRBV5-1 to TRBJ2-7; the D is unclear. Between the trimmed V and J ends, which lost 1 base and 0 bases, there was a span of 5 bases. The CDR3 is 13 amino acids. Germline CDR1 reads SGHRS; CDR2 reads YFSETQ. The CDR3 DNA follows: TGCGCCAGCAGCTTGATGAGCTCCTACGAGCAGTACTTC. This translates into CASSLMSSYEQYF.

The J gene is TRBJ1-3, the V gene TRBV7-6, with a possible D match to TRBD1 (6 bases). Germline CDR1 reads SGHVS; CDR2 reads FNYEAQ. The V gene lost 1 base and the J gene lost 0 bases, with 16 bases spanning the gap. This CDR3 has 18 residues. CDR3 in DNA: TGTGCCAGCAGCTTAGGGGCCTCAGGGGCGGCCTCTGGAAACACCATATATTTT. Amino acids: CASSLGASGAASGNTIYF.

A single count supports this clone. The chain links TRBV15 to TRBJ2-7, with 7 bases identical to TRBD1. The CDR3 runs to 14 residues. V lost 5 bases to trimming and J lost 7 bases; unmatched junction nucleotides: 11. Looked up from germline, CDR1 is LNHNV and CDR2 is YYDKDF (reference sequence). The chain's CDR3 is CATSRSGQPLEQYF. DNA for the CDR3: TGTGCCACCAGCCGATCGGGACAGCCTTTGGAGCAGTACTTC.

The V gene is TRBV29-1, the J gene TRBJ1-1, with D perhaps matching TRBD1 (5 bases). The CDR3 has 13 residues. The germline CDR1 and CDR2 sequences are SQVTM and ANQGSEA. V lost 2 bases and J lost 6, with 13 bases in between. In DNA form, the CDR3 reads TGCAGCGTTGAATGGGCGGCGGGGGCTGAAGCTTTCTTT. It yields the protein CSVEWAAGAEAFF.

This sequence joins TRBV5-6 and TRBJ2-2; tentatively, D is TRBD1 (5 bases). This CDR3 spans 13 amino acids. The germline gives CDR1 SGHDT, CDR2 YYEEEE. The V and J ends lost 1 base and 7 bases respectively, with 8 bases between them. CDR3 nucleotide sequence: TGTGCCAGCAGCTTGAGGGGAATCGGGGAGCTGTTTTTT. Protein: CASSLRGIGELFF.

The rearrangement links TRBV11-2 to TRBJ1-1, with 8 bases that match TRBD1. Germline V gene lookup returns CDR1 SGHAT and CDR2 FQNNGV. V was clipped by 3 bases and J by 1 base; unmatched bases: 10. The CDR3 extends over 17 amino acids. The CDR3 nucleotides read TGTGCCAGCAGCTTGGCACCCAGGGGGCGTGAGAACACTGAAGCTTTCTTT. Encoded protein: CASSLAPRGRENTEAFF.

The chain has TRBV19 and TRBJ2-2; D call uncertain. Germline-derived CDR1 and CDR2 are LNHDA and SQIVND (reference sequence). Trimming stripped 3 bases from V and 1 base from J, with 6 bases between. This CDR3 has 14 amino acids. The CDR3 coding sequence is TGTGCCAGTAGTATCGGCTTGAACACCGGGGAGCTGTTTTTT. It translates to CASSIGLNTGELFF.

This clone is a singleton in its sample. This CDR3 is CASSRSALTSYEQYF. The CDR3 DNA is TGTGCCAGCAGCAGATCTGCGCTTACCTCCTACGAGCAGTACTTC. This chain uses TRBV5-4 with TRBJ2-7; D not resolved. The CDR3 contains 15 residues. Germline CDR1 is SGHNT and CDR2 is YYREEE (reference sequence). Trimming cost V 4 bases and J 0 bases, with 14 bases left between them.

The chain couples TRBV10-3 to TRBJ2-1, with D possibly TRBD2 on 5 matching bases. Germline CDR1 reads ENHRY; CDR2 reads SYGVKD. There are 13 residues in the CDR3. Trimming removed 3 bases at V and 5 bases at J, with 8 bases between. CDR3 amino acids: CAISELVDNEQFF. The CDR3 nucleotides read TGTGCCATCAGTGAACTAGTCGACAATGAGCAGTTCTTC.